This T cell receptor (beta chain) appears in the sequencing data of a study of blood T cell repertoires in COVID-19. Study summary: In each case, the material was cDNA or gDNA derived from T cells, B-cell-depleted T cells, or PBMCs.

The CDR3 has 16 residues. Per germline, CDR1 KGHDR and CDR2 SFDVKD. V lost 5 bases to trimming and J lost 8 bases, with 21 bases between them. In the original workflow: Estimation of nucleated cell counts was performed using reference gene primer amplification. Repertoires were generated with immunoSEQ multiplex PCR, while TCRdb's copy carries only in-frame clones and drops some. For V, J and clone size, that table is used; D and trimming come from the DNA. This table holds about 210,000 clones, approximately 82% found once. Specimen: peripheral blood. This TCR was recovered from a woman aged 50 to 65 with acute or convalescent COVID-19. The rearrangement links TRBV24-1 to TRBJ2-1, with a weak D call TRBD2 (7 bases). CDR3 sequence: CATSAPGAGVNDEQFF. CDR3 DNA sequence: TGTGCCACCAGTGCCCCAGGGGCGGGAGTCAACGATGAGCAGTTCTTC.